This T cell receptor beta chain was profiled in a study of human T cells and chemical hapten exposure. Study summary: Skin on the upper inner arm, approximately 2 cm by approximately 2 cm in size, was sensitized with 2% DPC.

A single record per CDR3 protein comes from TCRdb applying MiXCR to the RACE reads. Of roughly 50,000 distinct CDR3 sequences listed, 9.5% to 10% were seen once; the top ten hold roughly 10%. Stated time point: pre-sensitization, week 0. Treatment here: therapeutic diphenylcyclopropenone sensitization with weekly scalp DPC. Blood, whole and unfractionated, served as the source for total RNA extraction. In regard to this clonotype: The antigen remains unidentified.

This CDR3 is 14 amino acids long. The germline V gene encodes CDR1 GTSNPN and CDR2 SVGIG (reference sequence). Trimming removed 7 bases from V and 0 bases from J; junction bases left unmatched: 8. Whole-study results and caveats: There was alopecia in the donors, so their immune response may differ from that of healthy people.

This specimen consisted of whole blood, obtained in connection with sensitization to the hapten diphenylcyclopropenone (DPC). The TCR comes from a woman in her thirties with alopecia areata. Some clones in this sample may be carry-over from other donors' samples. The V gene is TRBV30, the J gene TRBJ2-7; 8 bases are a match to TRBD2. CDR3 residues: CASARGGSSYEQYF. The DNA for the CDR3 is TGTGCCTCCGCCCGGGGGGGGAGCTCCTACGAGCAGTACTTC. Combining the CDR3 with reference TRBV30 and TRBJ2-7 gives the whole variable domain SQTIHQWPATLVQPVGSPLSLECTVEGTSNPNLYWYRQAAGRGLQLLFYSVGIGQISSEVPQNLSASRPQDRQFILSSKKLLLSDSGFYLCASARGGSSYEQYFGPGTRLTVT.